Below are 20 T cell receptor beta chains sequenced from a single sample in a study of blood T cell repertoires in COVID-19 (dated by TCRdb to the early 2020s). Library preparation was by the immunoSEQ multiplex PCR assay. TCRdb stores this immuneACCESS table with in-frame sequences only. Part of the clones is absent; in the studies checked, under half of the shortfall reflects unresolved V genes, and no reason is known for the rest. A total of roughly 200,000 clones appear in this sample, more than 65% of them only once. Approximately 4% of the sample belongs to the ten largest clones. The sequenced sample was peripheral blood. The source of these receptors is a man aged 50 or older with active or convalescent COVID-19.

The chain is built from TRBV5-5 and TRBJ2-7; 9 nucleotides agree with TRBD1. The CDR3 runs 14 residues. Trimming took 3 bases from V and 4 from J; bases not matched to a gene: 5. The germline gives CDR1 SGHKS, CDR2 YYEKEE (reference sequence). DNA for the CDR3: TGTGCCAGCAGCTCGGGACAGGGCCTTTACGAGCAGTACTTC. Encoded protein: CASSSGQGLYEQYF.

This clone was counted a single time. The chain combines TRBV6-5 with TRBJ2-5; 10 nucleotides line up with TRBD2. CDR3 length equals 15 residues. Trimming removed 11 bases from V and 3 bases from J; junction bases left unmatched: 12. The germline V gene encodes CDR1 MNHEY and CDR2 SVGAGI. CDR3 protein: CASRVISGGEETQYF. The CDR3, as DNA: TGTGCCTCCAGGGTAATCAGCGGGGGGGAAGAGACCCAGTACTTC.

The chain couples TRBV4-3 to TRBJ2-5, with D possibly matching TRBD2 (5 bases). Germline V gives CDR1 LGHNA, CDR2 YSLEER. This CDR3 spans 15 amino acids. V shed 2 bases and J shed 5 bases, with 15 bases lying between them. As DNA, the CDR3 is TGCGCCAGCAGCCAATCAGGTGCGGGCGACGAGACCCAGTACTTC. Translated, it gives CASSQSGAGDETQYF.

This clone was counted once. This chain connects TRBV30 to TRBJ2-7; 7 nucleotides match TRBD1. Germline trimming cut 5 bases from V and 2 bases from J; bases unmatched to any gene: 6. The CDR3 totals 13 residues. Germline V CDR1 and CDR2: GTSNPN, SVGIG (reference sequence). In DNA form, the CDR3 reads TGTGCCTGGTCCAAGGGACAGACCTACGAGCAGTACTTC. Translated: CAWSKGQTYEQYF. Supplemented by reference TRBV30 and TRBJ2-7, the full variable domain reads SQTIHQWPATLVQPVGSPLSLECTVEGTSNPNLYWYRQAAGRGLQLLFYSVGIGQISSEVPQNLSASRPQDRQFILSSKKLLLSDSGFYLCAWSKGQTYEQYFGPGTRLTVT.

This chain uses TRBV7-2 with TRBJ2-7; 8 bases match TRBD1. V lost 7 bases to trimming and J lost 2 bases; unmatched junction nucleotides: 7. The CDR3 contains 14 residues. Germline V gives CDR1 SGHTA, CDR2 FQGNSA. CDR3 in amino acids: CASTPGTGPYEQYF. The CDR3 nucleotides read TGTGCCAGCACCCCCGGGACAGGTCCCTACGAGCAGTACTTC.

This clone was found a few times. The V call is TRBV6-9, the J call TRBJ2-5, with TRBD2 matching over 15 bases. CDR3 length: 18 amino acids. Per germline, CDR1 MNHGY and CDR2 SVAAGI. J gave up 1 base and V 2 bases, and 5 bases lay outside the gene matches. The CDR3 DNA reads TGTGCCAGCAGTTATAGGACTAGCGGGGGGGACCTCCAAGAGACCCAGTACTTC. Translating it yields CASSYRTSGGDLQETQYF.

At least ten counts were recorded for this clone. The CDR3 is CASSSPSGGGSYEQYF. The DNA for the CDR3 is TGTGCCAGCAGCTCCCCTAGCGGGGGGGGCTCCTACGAGCAGTACTTC. The chain has TRBV7-2 and TRBJ2-7; 12 nucleotides match TRBD2. The germline CDR1 and CDR2 sequences are SGHTA and FQGNSA. The trim removed 4 bases at V and 0 bases at J, leaving 4 bases unmatched. The length of the CDR3 is 16 residues.

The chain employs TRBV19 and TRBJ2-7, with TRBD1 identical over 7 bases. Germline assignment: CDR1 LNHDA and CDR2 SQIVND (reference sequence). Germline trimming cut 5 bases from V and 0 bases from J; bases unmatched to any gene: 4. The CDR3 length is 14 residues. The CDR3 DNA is TGTGCCAGTAGTGCCAGACAGGGCTCCTACGAGCAGTACTTC. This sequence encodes CASSARQGSYEQYF.

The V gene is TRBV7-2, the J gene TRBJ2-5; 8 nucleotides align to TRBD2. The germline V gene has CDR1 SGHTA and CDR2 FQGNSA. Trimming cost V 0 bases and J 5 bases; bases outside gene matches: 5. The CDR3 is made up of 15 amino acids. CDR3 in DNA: TGTGCCAGCAGCTTAGCACCTAGCGGGTTGGAGACCCAGTACTTC. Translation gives CASSLAPSGLETQYF. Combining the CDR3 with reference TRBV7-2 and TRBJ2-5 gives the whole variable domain GAGVSQSPSNKVTEKGKDVELRCDPISGHTALYWYRQSLGQGLEFLIYFQGNSAPDKSGLPSDRFSAERTGGSVSTLTIQRTQQEDSAVYLCASSLAPSGLETQYFGPGTRLLVL.

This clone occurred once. CDR3 region: CATSRDPTDIEAFF. The CDR3 DNA is TGTGCCACCAGCCGGGATCCGACGGATATTGAAGCTTTCTTT. V usage is TRBV15 and J usage is TRBJ1-1; D is undetermined. Germline V gene sequence: CDR1 LNHNV, CDR2 YYDKDF (reference sequence). V lost 5 bases and J 7 bases, leaving 17 bases between the germline ends. The CDR3 loop spans 14 amino acids.

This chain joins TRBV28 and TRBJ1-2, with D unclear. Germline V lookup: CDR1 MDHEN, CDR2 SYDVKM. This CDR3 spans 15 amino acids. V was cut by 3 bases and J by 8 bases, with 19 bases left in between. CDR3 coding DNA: TGTGCCAGCAGTTTCTCGGAGGTGGGAGGGTTCGGCTACACCTTC. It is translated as CASSFSEVGGFGYTF.

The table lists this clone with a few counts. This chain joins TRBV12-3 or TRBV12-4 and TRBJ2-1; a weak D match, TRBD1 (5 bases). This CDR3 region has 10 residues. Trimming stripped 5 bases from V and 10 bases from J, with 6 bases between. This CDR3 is CASSRTEQFF. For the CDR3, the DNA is TGTGCCAGCAGTCGGACAGAGCAGTTCTTC.

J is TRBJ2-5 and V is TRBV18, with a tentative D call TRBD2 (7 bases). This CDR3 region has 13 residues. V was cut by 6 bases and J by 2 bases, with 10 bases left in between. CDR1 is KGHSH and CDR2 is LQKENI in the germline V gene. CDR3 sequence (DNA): TGTGCCAGCTCGCGGGGGACACAAGAGACCCAGTACTTC. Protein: CASSRGTQETQYF.

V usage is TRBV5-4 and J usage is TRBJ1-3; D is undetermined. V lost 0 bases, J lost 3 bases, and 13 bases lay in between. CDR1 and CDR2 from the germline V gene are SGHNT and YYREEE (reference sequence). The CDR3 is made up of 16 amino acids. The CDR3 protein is CASSLDPPRGGNTIYF. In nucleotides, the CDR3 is TGTGCCAGCAGCTTGGACCCCCCTCGGGGTGGAAACACCATATATTTT.

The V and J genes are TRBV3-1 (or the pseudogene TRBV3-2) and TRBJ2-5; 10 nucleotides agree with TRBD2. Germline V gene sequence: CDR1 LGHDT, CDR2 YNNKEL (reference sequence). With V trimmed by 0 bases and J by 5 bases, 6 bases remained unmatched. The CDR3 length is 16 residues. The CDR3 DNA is TGTGCCAGCAGCCAAGATCTAGCGGGGGTTACGGAGACCCAGTACTTC. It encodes CASSQDLAGVTETQYF.

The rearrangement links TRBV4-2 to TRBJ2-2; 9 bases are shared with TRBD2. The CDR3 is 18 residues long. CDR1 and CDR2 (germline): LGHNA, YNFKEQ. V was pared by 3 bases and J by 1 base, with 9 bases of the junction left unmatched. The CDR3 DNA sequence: TGTGCCAGCAGCCAGGAAGGTCCACTAGCGGGGAACACCGGGGAGCTGTTTTTT. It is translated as CASSQEGPLAGNTGELFF.

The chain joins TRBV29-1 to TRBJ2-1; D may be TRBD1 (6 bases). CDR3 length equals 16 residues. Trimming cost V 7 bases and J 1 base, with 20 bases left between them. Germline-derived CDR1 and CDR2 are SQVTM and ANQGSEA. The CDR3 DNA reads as TGCAGCGCCCCCTCCCCTAGAGGACAGTCCTACAATGAGCAGTTCTTC. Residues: CSAPSPRGQSYNEQFF.

The CDR3 nucleotides are TGTGCCAGCTCACGTGGAGGAACTGGGGGAAACACCATATATTTT. It codes for CASSRGGTGGNTIYF. The chain couples TRBV18 to TRBJ1-3; no firm D call. The ends were cut back, 4 bases at V and 4 bases at J, with 14 bases in the middle. The CDR3 spans 15 residues. The germline V gene has CDR1 KGHSH and CDR2 LQKENI.

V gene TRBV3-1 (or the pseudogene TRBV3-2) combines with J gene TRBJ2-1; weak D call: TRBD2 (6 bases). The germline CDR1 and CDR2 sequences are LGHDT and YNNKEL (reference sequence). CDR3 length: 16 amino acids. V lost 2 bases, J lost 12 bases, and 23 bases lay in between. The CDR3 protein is CASSQQISVAGRGQFF. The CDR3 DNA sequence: TGTGCCAGCAGCCAACAGATTTCAGTCGCCGGGAGAGGGCAGTTCTTC.

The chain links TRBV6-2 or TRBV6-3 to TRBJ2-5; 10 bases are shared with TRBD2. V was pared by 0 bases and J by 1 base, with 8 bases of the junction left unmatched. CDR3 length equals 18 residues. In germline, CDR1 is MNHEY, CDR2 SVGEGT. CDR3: CASSYSGLAGASQETQYF. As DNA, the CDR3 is TGTGCCAGCAGTTACTCAGGGCTAGCGGGGGCTAGCCAAGAGACCCAGTACTTC.